These 30 T cell receptor beta chains were all obtained from the same sample, sequenced in a study of T cell responses to AZD1222 COVID-19 vaccine. Produced via immunoSEQ multiplex PCR; TCRdb's table is partial and in-frame only. This sample has some 150,000 clones, with under 95% found just once. This material consisted of peripheral blood, taken on day 0 of AZD1222 vaccination. These receptors originate from an adult in good health.

The V call is TRBV19, the J call TRBJ2-5; 8 bases agree with TRBD1. Germline V CDR1 and CDR2: LNHDA, SQIVND (reference sequence). Trimming at V came to 3 bases and at J to 5 bases, leaving 11 bases not matched to a gene. The CDR3 spans 16 residues. The CDR3 sequence: CASSMMLQGAGETQYF. For the CDR3, the DNA is TGTGCCAGTAGTATGATGCTGCAGGGGGCGGGGGAGACCCAGTACTTC.

The rearrangement joins TRBV28 to TRBJ1-6, with D tentatively TRBD1 (5 bases). V lost 6 bases and J lost 8, with 26 bases in between. The CDR3 extends over 18 amino acids. Germline V gene sequence: CDR1 MDHEN, CDR2 SYDVKM. This CDR3 is CASRPLGGAAGLDSPLHF. CDR3 nucleotide sequence: TGTGCCAGCAGACCCTTAGGTGGGGCTGCGGGGCTAGATTCACCCCTCCACTTT.

The V and J genes are TRBV6-4 and TRBJ1-2, with D possibly being TRBD1 (5 bases). The CDR3 contains 17 residues. Germline CDR1 MRHNA, CDR2 SNTAGT. V shed 2 bases and J shed 4 bases, with 20 bases lying between them. CDR3 in DNA: TGTGCCAGCAGTGACGTGCGCCGGGGGACCTCCCCCTATGGCTACACCTTC. It codes for CASSDVRRGTSPYGYTF.

V usage is TRBV12-3 or TRBV12-4 and J usage is TRBJ1-1; maybe TRBD1 (5 bases). V lost 6 bases, J lost 5 bases, and 13 bases lay in between. This CDR3 has 13 residues. The CDR3 coding sequence is TGTGCCAGCAGACCGAGGGGCAGGACTGAAGCTTTCTTT. The encoded protein is CASRPRGRTEAFF.

Only a few counts were recorded for this clone. This chain links TRBV12-5 with TRBJ1-6, with a possible D match to TRBD1 (5 bases). V was pared by 6 bases and J by 10 bases, with 13 bases between. This CDR3 is 13 amino acids long. Germline CDR1 and CDR2: LGHNT and FRNRAP. CDR3 sequence: CASGLRGGSPLHF. CDR3 DNA: TGTGCTAGTGGACTGAGGGGAGGGTCACCCCTCCACTTT.

The V and J genes are TRBV18 and TRBJ1-2; D unresolved. The ends were cut back, 0 bases at V and 2 bases at J, with 10 bases in the middle. Germline loops: CDR1 KGHSH, CDR2 LQKENI. The CDR3 sequence is 15 residues long. CDR3 residues: CASSPPSRPNYGYTF. The CDR3 nucleotides are TGTGCCAGCTCACCACCGTCCAGGCCAAACTATGGCTACACCTTC.

This clone was detected a few times. The V gene is TRBV15, the J gene TRBJ2-1, with 7 nucleotides matching TRBD1. Germline assignment: CDR1 LNHNV and CDR2 YYDKDF (reference sequence). With V trimmed by 3 bases and J by 15 bases, 8 bases remained unmatched. This CDR3 contains 12 residues. The CDR3 protein is CATSRDRFFPFF. The CDR3 nucleotides are TGTGCCACCAGCAGGGACAGGTTTTTCCCGTTCTTC. The variable domain in full, with the rest retrieved from reference TRBV15 and TRBJ2-1, is DAMVIQNPRYQVTQFGKPVTLSCSQTLNHNVMYWYQQKSSQAPKLLFHYYDKDFNNEADTPDNFQSRRPNTSFCFLDIRSPGLGDTAMYLCATSRDRFFPFFGPGTRLTVL.

This rearrangement joins TRBV6-5 to TRBJ2-7; 11 bases are shared with TRBD1. The V and J ends lost 2 bases and 3 bases, in that order; junction bases with no gene match: 3. This CDR3 is built from 15 residues. Germline loops: CDR1 MNHEY, CDR2 SVGAGI. In nucleotides, the CDR3 is TGTGCCAGCAGTTACGCCGGGACAGGGGGCTACGAGCAGTACTTC. It encodes CASSYAGTGGYEQYF.

This chain uses TRBV19 with TRBJ1-5; no definite D call. CDR1 LNHDA and CDR2 SQIVND come from the germline V gene (reference sequence). Trimming pared 5 bases from V and 7 bases from J, leaving 9 bases between. CDR3 size: 12 residues. The CDR3 region is CASSFGWQPQHF. The DNA of the CDR3 is TGTGCCAGTAGTTTCGGATGGCAGCCCCAGCATTTT.

The rearrangement joins TRBV3-1 (or the pseudogene TRBV3-2) to TRBJ2-7; TRBD1 might be the D (6 bases). CDR1 and CDR2 from the germline V gene are LGHDT and YNNKEL (reference sequence). The CDR3 loop spans 13 amino acids. Trimming shortened V by 4 bases and J by 5 bases, and 12 bases separated the two germline ends. The CDR3 protein is CASSRPTGDEQYF. Here the CDR3 DNA reads TGTGCCAGCAGCCGGCCGACAGGCGACGAGCAGTACTTC.

The V gene is TRBV12-5, the J gene TRBJ2-7; D gene ambiguous. The CDR3 extends over 10 amino acids. Trimming shortened V by 7 bases and J by 12 bases, and 13 bases separated the two germline ends. The V gene's germline CDR1 is LGHNT and CDR2 FRNRAP. The CDR3 sequence is CASVFGHGYF. For the CDR3, the DNA is TGTGCTAGTGTATTTGGGCACGGGTACTTC.

This chain links TRBV14 with TRBJ2-3, with D perhaps TRBD2 (7 bases). CDR1 SGHDN and CDR2 FVKESK come from the germline V gene. The V gene lost 4 bases and the J gene lost 4 bases, with 12 bases spanning the gap. The CDR3 runs 14 residues. The CDR3 bases are TGTGCCAGCAGCCGGGGGGGCTTTTCAGATACGCAGTATTTT. Translating it yields CASSRGGFSDTQYF. The full variable domain, with the rest looked up from reference TRBV14 and TRBJ2-3, is EAGVTQFPSHSVIEKGQTVTLRCDPISGHDNLYWYRRVMGKEIKFLLHFVKESKQDESGMPNNRFLAERTGGTYSTLKVQPAELEDSGVYFCASSRGGFSDTQYFGPGTRLTVL.

The chain recombines TRBV4-3 with TRBJ2-7, with D maybe TRBD2 (6 bases). The CDR3 consists of 14 residues. CDR1 LGHNA and CDR2 YSLEER come from the germline V gene. Trimming shortened V by 3 bases and J by 5 bases, and 14 bases separated the two germline ends. The CDR3 loop is CASSHLGGRNEQYF. CDR3 bases: TGCGCCAGCAGCCACCTCGGAGGGAGGAACGAGCAGTACTTC.

The V call is TRBV19, the J call TRBJ2-3; D possibly matches TRBD1 or TRBD2 (6 bases each). Germline V gene data show CDR1 as LNHDA and CDR2 as SQIVND (reference sequence). Deletions cut 6 bases from V and 2 bases from J, with 15 bases between. The CDR3 has 15 residues. The chain's CDR3 is CASSPPGAATDTQYF. CDR3 coding DNA: TGTGCCAGTAGCCCCCCGGGGGCCGCCACAGATACGCAGTATTTT.

The chain carries TRBV11-1 and TRBJ1-5, with 8 bases that match TRBD1. V was pared by 5 bases and J by 0 bases, with 6 bases of the junction left unmatched. This CDR3 is built from 16 residues. Germline CDR1 and CDR2: SGHAT and FQDESV (reference sequence). CDR3 in amino acids: CASSLGTGDSNQPQHF. The CDR3 nucleotides read TGTGCCAGCAGCCTTGGGACAGGAGATAGCAATCAGCCCCAGCATTTT.

Regarding this clone: The same CDR3 is also encoded by other DNA sequences in this sample. The chain links TRBV5-1 to TRBJ1-6; the D is unclear. From germline, CDR1 is SGHRS and CDR2 YFSETQ. Trimming shortened V by 0 bases and J by 5 bases, and 12 bases separated the two germline ends. This CDR3 region has 16 residues. The CDR3 DNA is TGCGCCAGCAGCTTGGCCGGACCGGAAAATAATTCACCCCTCCACTTT. It is translated as CASSLAGPENNSPLHF.

This clone has only one observation. This chain connects TRBV2 to TRBJ2-3; D not certain. CDR1 SNHLY and CDR2 FYNNEI come from the germline V gene. The CDR3 covers 15 residues. V was clipped by 4 bases and J by 5 bases, with 16 bases between them. In nucleotides, the CDR3 is TGTGCCAGCAGTGTTCGGGCCACGTTTCTAGATACGCAGTATTTT. The encoded protein is CASSVRATFLDTQYF.

The J gene is TRBJ1-1, the V gene TRBV27; D is possibly TRBD1 (6 bases). CDR3 length: 18 residues. Germline-derived CDR1 and CDR2 are MNHEY and SMNVEV (reference sequence). Trimming cost V 0 bases and J 3 bases, with 20 bases left between them. The CDR3 bases are TGTGCCAGCAGTTTATCTAGCCCTCGGGACATGGGCGACACTGAAGCTTTCTTT. Translation: CASSLSSPRDMGDTEAFF.

This clone came up once. V gene TRBV7-9 combines with J gene TRBJ1-4, with 7 bases matching TRBD1. After removal of 5 bases from V and 8 bases from J, the junction contained 11 bases not matched to a gene. CDR3 length: 15 residues. Germline lookup yields CDR1 SEHNR and CDR2 FQNEAQ (reference sequence). The CDR3 sequence: CASSPRGTGEEKLFF. DNA for the CDR3: TGTGCCAGCAGCCCCAGGGGGACGGGGGAGGAAAAACTGTTTTTT.

The chain couples TRBV28 to TRBJ1-4; 8 bases agree with TRBD1. Trimming took 5 bases from V and 8 from J; bases not matched to a gene: 7. The CDR3 consists of 14 residues. Germline V lookup: CDR1 MDHEN, CDR2 SYDVKM. The DNA for the CDR3 is TGTGCCAGCAGTGTCGGACAGGGTTGGGAAAAACTGTTTTTT. This sequence encodes CASSVGQGWEKLFF.

V and J are TRBV29-1 and TRBJ2-1, with TRBD2 matching 9 bases. CDR3 length equals 14 residues. The junction had 12 bases not matched to a gene; V was cut back by 6 bases and J by 9 bases. Germline lookup yields CDR1 SQVTM and CDR2 ANQGSEA. As DNA, the CDR3 is TGCAGCGTCGCCGGGACTAGCTTCGTAGGTGAGCAGTTCTTC. Translated, it gives CSVAGTSFVGEQFF.

This chain connects TRBV18 to TRBJ2-2; D possibly uses TRBD1 or TRBD2 (5 bases each). Trimming removed 3 bases from V and 4 bases from J, with 12 bases in between. CDR1 is KGHSH, CDR2 LQKENI, per germline. This CDR3 region has 15 residues. CDR3 DNA: TGTGCCAGCTCACCGGGGGAAATCGGCACCGGGGAGCTGTTTTTT. Protein sequence: CASSPGEIGTGELFF.

This clone was detected once. This rearrangement joins TRBV3-1 (or the pseudogene TRBV3-2) to TRBJ1-6; D is possibly TRBD1 (5 bases). Per germline, CDR1 LGHDT and CDR2 YNNKEL (reference sequence). The CDR3 has 15 residues. Trimming stripped 2 bases from V and 7 bases from J, with 12 bases between. CDR3 protein: CASSQRGRENSPLHF. Here the CDR3 DNA reads TGTGCCAGCAGCCAAAGGGGCAGGGAAAATTCACCCCTCCACTTT.

V is TRBV3-1 (or the pseudogene TRBV3-2) and J is TRBJ2-7; 7 bases are a match to TRBD1. The CDR3 is made up of 14 amino acids. Germline-derived CDR1 and CDR2 are LGHDT and YNNKEL (reference sequence). Trimming at V came to 4 bases and at J to 4 bases, leaving 7 bases not matched to a gene. The CDR3 bases are TGTGCCAGCAGCCCTAGGGGGCTTTTGTACGAGCAGTACTTC. Translation: CASSPRGLLYEQYF.

This chain joins TRBV24-1 and TRBJ2-1; D possibly corresponds to TRBD2 (5 bases). V gave up 1 base and J gave up 9 bases, with 9 bases separating them. CDR1 KGHDR and CDR2 SFDVKD come from the germline V gene. CDR3 length equals 13 residues. Here the CDR3 DNA reads TGTGCCACCAGTGATTTCGTAGAGGGTGAGCAGTTCTTC. It specifies CATSDFVEGEQFF.

This chain connects TRBV5-4 to TRBJ2-7, with a tentative D call TRBD2 (5 bases). There are 13 residues in the CDR3. Trimming shortened V by 2 bases and J by 4 bases, and 10 bases separated the two germline ends. CDR1 SGHNT and CDR2 YYREEE come from the germline V gene (reference sequence). The chain's CDR3 is CASSFEGRYEQYF. CDR3 DNA sequence: TGTGCCAGCAGCTTCGAGGGAAGGTACGAGCAGTACTTC.

The chain joins TRBV5-6 to TRBJ2-2, with no clear D. Trimming stripped 1 base from V and 8 bases from J, with 6 bases between. Per the germline V gene, CDR1 is SGHDT and CDR2 is YYEEEE. CDR3 length: 12 amino acids. The DNA of the CDR3 is TGTGCCAGCAGCTTGTACCCAGGGGAGCTGTTTTTT. Protein product: CASSLYPGELFF.

The chain recombines TRBV4-3 with TRBJ1-5; D not resolved. This CDR3 comprises 14 residues. Germline V gene sequence: CDR1 LGHNA, CDR2 YSLEER. V lost 0 bases and J lost 4, with 7 bases in between. The CDR3 coding sequence is TGCGCCAGCAGCCAAGATCTGGGGAATCAGCCCCAGCATTTT. Protein sequence: CASSQDLGNQPQHF.

The genes are TRBV10-3 and TRBJ2-1; 8 nucleotides match TRBD1. V shed 4 bases and J 5 bases; nucleotides not matched to a gene: 7. This CDR3 has 15 residues. CDR1 and CDR2 (germline): ENHRY, SYGVKD. The CDR3 region has the DNA TGTGCCATCAGTGGGCAGGGGGCGCAGGACAATGAGCAGTTCTTC. This gives the protein CAISGQGAQDNEQFF.

This rearrangement joins TRBV6-5 to TRBJ1-3, with no clear D. V was clipped by 6 bases and J by 1 base, with 7 bases between them. CDR1 and CDR2 (germline): MNHEY, SVGAGI. The CDR3 consists of 13 residues. CDR3 nucleotide sequence: TGTGCCAGCAGGCGGGGATCTGGAAACACCATATATTTT. Encoded protein: CASRRGSGNTIYF.